Described below is a single TCR beta chain sequence and its context. The sample belongs to a study of T cell changes during pregnancy in multiple sclerosis. Germline-derived CDR1 and CDR2 are MNHEY and SVGAGI. Trimming cost V 6 bases and J 2 bases, with 17 bases left between them. The length of the CDR3 is 15 residues. The method was immunoSEQ multiplex PCR; TCRdb's version includes in-frame clones alone and lacks a portion of them. The table lists more than 30,000 clones, approximately 90% of them singletons. The receptor's source is a female donor with multiple sclerosis, enrolled in a pregnancy study. The chain is built from TRBV6-5 and TRBJ2-7; D uncertain. The sequencing used CD8+ T cells from peripheral blood mononuclear cells, collected in the first trimester of pregnancy. The CDR3 protein is CASSPSSRSPYEQYF. The CDR3 DNA reads as TGTGCCAGCAGCCCATCCTCGCGTAGCCCCTACGAGCAGTACTTC.